The T cell receptor (beta chain) under discussion was sequenced for a study of long-term antiretroviral therapy in people with HIV. Version v3.0 of the immunoSEQ assay was performed at survey level. Data came from immunoSEQ multiplex PCR; TCRdb stores just in-frame clones and leaves some out. The sample includes roughly 15,000 clones, 85% to 90% of them seen just once. The count of this clone is one. One end of the junction fails to match germline, which may point to a read error. CDR1 MRHNA and CDR2 SNTAGT come from the germline V gene. The CDR3 covers 12 residues. The sequences come from unsorted PBMCs, collected 6.9 years after starting antiretroviral therapy. This chain connects TRBV6-4 to TRBJ2-1; D unresolved. The receptor was derived from a man over 45 with HIV. The DNA for the CDR3 is TGTGCCATCAGTGAGTCGACACCTGAGCAGTTCTTC. This translates into CAISESTPEQFF.